These T cell receptor beta chains were read from a single sample in a study of blood T cell repertoires in COVID-19. Measured with immunoSEQ multiplex PCR; TCRdb has only the in-frame clones, and not every one. The profile shows some 180,000 clones, about 88% of them singletons. Input material: peripheral blood. The receptor set was obtained from a man between 45 and 60 years old who had recovered from COVID-19. Both conserved end residues are trimmed from each CDR3. The order of the fields is V gene, CDR3 protein.

V: TRBV6-6; CDR3: ASSLLGSGSRSGANVLT
V: TRBV21-1; CDR3: ASSKGPTDTQY
V: TRBV27; CDR3: ASNPQGMGYEQY
V: TRBV3-1/TRBV3-2; CDR3: ASSQALAITDTQY
V: TRBV24-1; CDR3: ATSAAGGKDTQY
V: TRBV4-2; CDR3: ASSQATGVNEKLF
V: TRBV4-3; CDR3: ASSPGGGRSNQPQH
V: TRBV7-2; CDR3: ASSPRSGELF
V: TRBV25-1; CDR3: ASSDPKGVTETQY
V: TRBV10-3; CDR3: AAARLAGASGNEQF
V: TRBV18; CDR3: ASSREEEMNTEAF